Listed below are T cell receptor beta chains from one sample, sequenced in a study of T cell changes during pregnancy in multiple sclerosis. Profiling relied on immunoSEQ multiplex PCR, and the TCRdb table lists in-frame clones only, not all of them. Here the sample spans fewer than 80,000 clones, 90% to 95% being singletons. The sequences come from CD4+ T cells from peripheral blood mononuclear cells, collected in the third trimester of pregnancy. The source of these receptors is a female donor in good health, enrolled as a control in a pregnancy study. Both conserved end residues are part of each CDR3. D genes are given only for firm matches. Clone size is shown for a subset of rows, as once, few, many or a class of expanded clone.

clone_size j_call v_call d_call cdr3_nt cdr3_aa
. TRBJ1-6 TRBV6-5 TRBD1 TGTGCCAGCAGTTCCGGGACAGGGGGCTCTTCACCCCTCCACTTT CASSSGTGGSSPLHF
. TRBJ1-5 TRBV30 . TGTGCCTGGAGTGTACAAGCGGGGGATCAGCCCCAGCATTTT CAWSVQAGDQPQHF
. TRBJ2-5 TRBV7-9 TRBD1 TGTGCCAGCAGCTTAGACAGGACAGGGGGCGGAGAGACCCAGTACTTC CASSLDRTGGGETQYF
. TRBJ2-3 TRBV5-6 TRBD2 TGTGCCAGCAGCCCAGGTGGCGGGGGATCCACAGATACGCAGTATTTT CASSPGGGGSTDTQYF
. TRBJ1-2 TRBV19 TRBD1 TGTGCCAGTAGGCACGACGGACAGGTGGCGGGTGGCTACACCTTC CASRHDGQVAGGYTF
. TRBJ2-7 TRBV7-2 TRBD1 TGTGCCAGCGGAACAGGGGTGCACGAGCAGTACTTC CASGTGVHEQYF
. TRBJ1-6 TRBV4-2 . TGTGCCAGCAGCCAAGATTTTACTGGAGGTCGAAATTCACCCCTCCACTTT CASSQDFTGGRNSPLHF
. TRBJ2-2 TRBV10-3 TRBD1 TGTGCCATCATGCGCGAGGCCGTGACAGGGCAATTCACCGGGGAGCTGTTTTTT CAIMREAVTGQFTGELFF
. TRBJ2-3 TRBV7-2 . TGTGCCAGCAGCCGGGACTTCAGCACAGATACGCAGTATTTT CASSRDFSTDTQYF
. TRBJ2-7 TRBV19 TRBD1 TGTGCCAGTACCCAGGGGGGACAGGGGGCCTACGAGCAGTACTTC CASTQGGQGAYEQYF
. TRBJ1-2 TRBV11-2 TRBD1 TGTGCCAGCAGCTTAGGATCCCCCGCAGGACAGGGGAGAAACTATGGCTACACCTTC CASSLGSPAGQGRNYGYTF
. TRBJ1-5 TRBV18 TRBD1 TGTGCCAGCTCACCCGGGACAGGGGAGAATCAGCCCCAGCATTTT CASSPGTGENQPQHF
once TRBJ2-7 TRBV7-2 TRBD1 TGTGCCAGCAGCGTCGACAGGGAGCCCTACGAGCAGTACTTC CASSVDREPYEQYF
. TRBJ1-1 TRBV6-5 TRBD1 TGTGCCAGCAGTTCGACAGGGGGATCAGCTTTCTTT CASSSTGGSAFF
. TRBJ1-1 TRBV5-6 TRBD1 TGTGCCAGCAGAACCGGGACAGGAAGACTTAACACTGAAGCTTTCTTT CASRTGTGRLNTEAFF
. TRBJ1-4 TRBV4-3 TRBD1 TGCGCCAGCAGCCAGAACCTGAGGGGGACAGGGTTTGAAAAACTGTTTTTT CASSQNLRGTGFEKLFF
. TRBJ1-2 TRBV4-3 . TGCGCCAGCAGCCAAGATTTGGAGGGACGAGCTAACTATGGCTACACCTTC CASSQDLEGRANYGYTF
. TRBJ2-5 TRBV19 . TGTGCCAGTAGAAATGGCGAGACCCAGTACTTC CASRNGETQYF
. TRBJ1-1 TRBV18 . TGTGCCAGCTCACCAAGTTCGGGGAACACTGAAGCTTTCTTT CASSPSSGNTEAFF
. TRBJ1-2 TRBV30 TRBD1 TGTGCCTGGGGGACAGGCTATGGCTACACCTTC CAWGTGYGYTF
. TRBJ1-6 TRBV9 . TGTGCCAGCAGCGTAGCGGAAGGGAGTTCACCCCTCCACTTT CASSVAEGSSPLHF
. TRBJ1-2 TRBV19 . TGTGCCAGTAGCTCCCCCGGACAGCAAGGCAACTATGGCTACACCTTC CASSSPGQQGNYGYTF
. TRBJ2-2 TRBV19 TRBD1 TGTGCCAGTAGGGGGACAGGGGCTACCGGGGAGCTGTTTTTT CASRGTGATGELFF